Below are 5 T cell receptor beta chains sequenced from a single sample in a study of cytomegalovirus exposure and HLA in healthy donors. Both 60 Vbeta primers and 13 Jbeta primers went into the PCR. Method: immunoSEQ multiplex PCR; TCRdb's copy keeps in-frame clones and lacks some. This sample contains about 130,000 clones. Sample: PBMCs. These receptors all stem from a middle-aged woman in good health and CMV-seropositive.

Here the CDR3 DNA reads TGCGCCAGCAGTGCTAACAGCAATCAGCCCCAGCATTTT. Residues: CASSANSNQPQHF. The rearrangement uses TRBV10-2 and TRBJ1-5; D not certain. CDR1 is WSHSY, CDR2 SAAADI, per germline. The CDR3 consists of 13 residues. Deletions cut 4 bases from V and 1 base from J, with 5 bases between.

The chain recombines TRBV7-9 with TRBJ2-3, with TRBD2 matching 9 bases. V dropped 11 bases and J dropped 2; count of bases not matched to a gene: 8. Per the germline V gene, CDR1 is SEHNR and CDR2 is FQNEAQ (reference sequence). This CDR3 comprises 14 residues. Written as DNA, the CDR3 is TGTGCCTTTGGTCCTAGCGGGAACACAGATACGCAGTATTTT. Amino acids: CAFGPSGNTDTQYF.

The chain joins TRBV25-1 to TRBJ2-6; 11 bases are shared with TRBD2. CDR1 and CDR2 from the germline V gene are MGHDK and SYGVNS. The CDR3 extends over 18 amino acids. V gave up 4 bases and J gave up 2 bases; unmatched junction bases: 7. Written as DNA, the CDR3 is TGTGCCAGCAGTGCCACTAGCGGGAGTCGGCCTGGGGCCAACGTCCTGACTTTC. Translation gives CASSATSGSRPGANVLTF.

The chain combines TRBV27 with TRBJ2-7; the D is unclear. Trimming removed 3 bases from V and 4 bases from J, with 10 bases in between. The CDR3 sequence is 13 residues long. Germline V gene data show CDR1 as MNHEY and CDR2 as SMNVEV (reference sequence). The CDR3: CASSLVPVYEQYF. The DNA of the CDR3 is TGTGCCAGCAGTTTGGTACCAGTATACGAGCAGTACTTC.

The V and J genes are TRBV19 and TRBJ2-7; the match to TRBD2 covers 7 bases. The V gene's germline CDR1 is LNHDA and CDR2 SQIVND (reference sequence). V shed 3 bases, J shed 7 bases, and the junction held 6 bases outside the gene matches. CDR3 length: 13 residues. In nucleotides, the CDR3 is TGTGCCAGTAGTATCGGGAGGCTTGGAGAGCAGTACTTC. Encoded protein: CASSIGRLGEQYF.